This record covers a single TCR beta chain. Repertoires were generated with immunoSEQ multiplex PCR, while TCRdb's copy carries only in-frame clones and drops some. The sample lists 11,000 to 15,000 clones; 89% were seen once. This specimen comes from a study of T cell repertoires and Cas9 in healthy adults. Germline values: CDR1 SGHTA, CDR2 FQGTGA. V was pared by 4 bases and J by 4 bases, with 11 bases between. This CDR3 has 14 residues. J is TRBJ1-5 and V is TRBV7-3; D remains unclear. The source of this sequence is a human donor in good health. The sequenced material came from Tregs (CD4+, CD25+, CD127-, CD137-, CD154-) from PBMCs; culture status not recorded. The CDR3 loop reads CASSSKGGNQPQHF. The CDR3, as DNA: TGTGCCAGCAGCTCCAAAGGCGGTAATCAGCCCCAGCATTTT.